A single sample is the source of the 16 T cell receptor beta chains below, sequenced in a study of OX40 agonist ivuxolimab in advanced cancers. Measured with immunoSEQ multiplex PCR; TCRdb has only the in-frame clones, and not every one. The profile shows about 76,000 clones, 65% to 90% of them singletons. This material consisted of CD4+ or CD8+ T cells sorted from blood, taken in a trial of the OX40 agonist ivuxolimab. The receptors stem from an adult with an advanced solid tumor such as melanoma, head and neck, liver or kidney cancer.

The chain combines TRBV19 with TRBJ2-1; possible D gene TRBD2, 6 bases. The CDR3 is 12 amino acids. The germline V and J ends were trimmed by 6 bases and 10 bases, with 13 bases remaining between them. In germline, CDR1 is LNHDA, CDR2 SQIVND (reference sequence). CDR3 sequence: CASSQSGVEQFF. The CDR3 coding sequence is TGTGCCAGTAGCCAATCGGGGGTGGAGCAGTTCTTC. Based on the CDR3 plus reference TRBV19 and TRBJ2-1, the full variable domain is DGGITQSPKYLFRKEGQNVTLSCEQNLNHDAMYWYRQDPGQGLRLIYYSQIVNDFQKGDIAEGYSVSREKKESFPLTVTSAQKNPTAFYLCASSQSGVEQFFGPGTRLTVL.

The CDR3 spells CASSLGGLEPQHF. CDR3 DNA sequence: TGTGCCAGCAGCTTAGGGGGATTGGAGCCCCAGCATTTT. The chain links TRBV7-9 to TRBJ1-5; no firm D call. V lost 1 base and J 8 bases, leaving 9 bases between the germline ends. Germline loops: CDR1 SEHNR, CDR2 FQNEAQ (reference sequence). The CDR3 sequence is 13 residues long.

In its sample, this clone was seen a few times. This chain joins TRBV11-2 and TRBJ1-1; a weak D match, TRBD1 (6 bases). Germline assignment: CDR1 SGHAT and CDR2 FQNNGV. Trimming removed 0 bases at V and 4 bases at J, with 9 bases between. There are 14 residues in the CDR3. The CDR3: CASSLDQGTTEAFF. The CDR3 DNA is TGTGCCAGCAGCTTAGATCAGGGGACCACTGAAGCTTTCTTT.

This rearrangement joins TRBV4-2 to TRBJ1-6; D unclear. The CDR3 is made up of 15 amino acids. V lost 4 bases, J lost 5 bases, and 12 bases lay in between. CDR1 and CDR2 (germline): LGHNA, YNFKEQ. Written as DNA, the CDR3 is TGTGCCAGCAGCCCCGCGGATCTCAATAATTCACCCCTCCACTTT. This gives the protein CASSPADLNNSPLHF.

V usage is TRBV19 and J usage is TRBJ2-7; D is undetermined. V was pared by 4 bases and J by 5 bases, with 6 bases between. The germline CDR1 and CDR2 sequences are LNHDA and SQIVND (reference sequence). The CDR3 has 11 amino acids. The CDR3 sequence is CASSRWDEQYF. The CDR3, as DNA: TGTGCCAGTAGTAGATGGGACGAGCAGTACTTC.

V and J are TRBV7-2 and TRBJ2-6; 7 bases map to TRBD1. With V trimmed by 5 bases and J by 1 base, 2 bases remained unmatched. The CDR3 is 15 amino acids. The germline CDR1 and CDR2 sequences are SGHTA and FQGNSA. In DNA, the CDR3 is TGTGCCAGCAGCCTCAGGGGGTCTGGGGCCAACGTCCTGACTTTC. Encoded protein: CASSLRGSGANVLTF.

The chain is built from TRBV7-9 and TRBJ2-2; tentative D call: TRBD1 (5 bases). V lost 4 bases to trimming and J lost 3 bases, with 9 bases between them. This CDR3 spans 14 amino acids. Germline CDR1 is SEHNR and CDR2 is FQNEAQ (reference sequence). The CDR3 DNA follows: TGTGCCAGCAGCTCGGACACGTACACCGGGGAGCTGTTTTTT. As protein: CASSSDTYTGELFF.

The rearrangement uses TRBV5-6 and TRBJ2-5; D is unclear. Trimming cost V 1 base and J 5 bases, with 12 bases left between them. The CDR3 is 14 amino acids. From germline, CDR1 is SGHDT and CDR2 YYEEEE. CDR3 amino acids: CASSLFELGETQYF. The CDR3 nucleotides read TGTGCCAGCAGCTTGTTCGAACTTGGGGAGACCCAGTACTTC.

This clone showed up just a few times. The chain combines TRBV30 with TRBJ1-4; D gene ambiguous. The CDR3 sequence is 13 residues long. The germline V gene encodes CDR1 GTSNPN and CDR2 SVGIG (reference sequence). CDR3 bases: TGTGGACGGAGAGAGGCGGACAATGAAAAACTGTTTTTT. Residues: CGRREADNEKLFF. The variable domain in full, with the rest retrieved from reference TRBV30 and TRBJ1-4, is SQTIHQWPATLVQPVGSPLSLECTVEGTSNPNLYWYRQAAGRGLQLLFYSVGIGQISSEVPQNLSASRPQDRQFILSSKKLLLSDSGFYLCGRREADNEKLFFGSGTQLSVL.

The table lists this clone with a count of one. The J gene is TRBJ2-5, the V gene TRBV7-3; D may be TRBD1 (6 bases). Trimming cost V 5 bases and J 2 bases, with 15 bases left between them. CDR1 and CDR2 from the germline V gene are SGHTA and FQGTGA. The CDR3 extends over 15 amino acids. DNA for the CDR3: TGTGCCAGCAGCCCCAGGGGTGCCCCTCAAGAGACCCAGTACTTC. Translating it yields CASSPRGAPQETQYF.

This clone was picked up a small number of times. This sequence joins TRBV7-6 and TRBJ2-1, with D perhaps matching TRBD2 (5 bases). The germline V gene has CDR1 SGHVS and CDR2 FNYEAQ. With 5 bases removed from V and 2 bases from J, the gap between germline ends came to 10 bases. The CDR3 runs to 14 residues. The DNA of the CDR3 is TGTGCCAGCAGCACGGGGTTCACCTACAATGAGCAGTTCTTC. This translates into CASSTGFTYNEQFF. Full variable domain (missing parts from reference TRBV7-6 and TRBJ2-1): GAGVSQSPRYKVTKRGQDVALRCDPISGHVSLYWYRQALGQGPEFLTYFNYEAQQDKSGLPNDRFSAERPEGSISTLTIQRTEQRDSAMYRCASSTGFTYNEQFFGPGTRLTVL.

The rearrangement joins TRBV9 to TRBJ1-3, with 10 bases matching TRBD1. Germline lookup yields CDR1 SGDLS and CDR2 YYNGEE. The junction had 1 base not matched to a gene; V was cut back by 7 bases and J by 0 bases. This CDR3 is 14 amino acids long. CDR3 nucleotides: TGTGCCAGCGGACAGGGGGACTCTGGAAACACCATATATTTT. Amino acid sequence: CASGQGDSGNTIYF. The variable domain in full, with the rest retrieved from reference TRBV9 and TRBJ1-3, is DSGVTQTPKHLITATGQRVTLRCSPRSGDLSVYWYQQSLDQGLQFLIQYYNGEERAKGNILERFSAQQFPDLHSELNLSSLELGDSALYFCASGQGDSGNTIYFGEGSWLTVV.

The chain links TRBV9 to TRBJ2-1, with 11 bases aligning to TRBD2. Germline V CDR1 and CDR2: SGDLS, YYNGEE. This CDR3 contains 15 residues. Trimming removed 2 bases from V and 6 bases from J; junction bases left unmatched: 4. The CDR3 is CASSVGLAVLNEQFF. As DNA, the CDR3 is TGTGCCAGCAGCGTGGGACTAGCGGTACTCAATGAGCAGTTCTTC.

The chain couples TRBV5-1 to TRBJ1-5; 8 positions match TRBD1. Germline CDR1 and CDR2: SGHRS and YFSETQ. The V segment lost 2 bases and the J segment 7 bases; nucleotides outside the gene matches: 2. The CDR3 is 13 residues long. CDR3 region: CASSLQGGQPQHF. The CDR3 bases are TGCGCCAGCAGCTTACAGGGGGGACAGCCCCAGCATTTT.

The genes are TRBV7-8 and TRBJ2-1, with 7 bases aligning to TRBD1. Trimming at V came to 4 bases and at J to 6 bases, leaving 9 bases not matched to a gene. The CDR3 runs 15 residues. Germline CDR1 SGHVS, CDR2 FQNEAQ. CDR3 residues: CASSSGQVVVNEQFF. DNA for the CDR3: TGTGCCAGCAGCTCCGGACAGGTCGTGGTCAATGAGCAGTTCTTC.

The V call is TRBV5-6, the J call TRBJ2-3, with a weak D call TRBD1 (7 bases). Germline V gene data show CDR1 as SGHDT and CDR2 as YYEEEE. This CDR3 has 15 residues. The V end lost 4 bases, the J end lost 5 bases, and 17 bases lay between the germline ends. The CDR3 nucleotides are TGTGCCAGCAGCGAAGGAAGGGGGCGGGGAGATACGCAGTATTTT. Translated, it gives CASSEGRGRGDTQYF. The whole variable domain, filled in from reference TRBV5-6 and TRBJ2-3, reads DAGVTQSPTHLIKTRGQQVTLRCSPKSGHDTVSWYQQALGQGPQFIFQYYEEEERQRGNFPDRFSGHQFPNYSSELNVNALLLGDSALYLCASSEGRGRGDTQYFGPGTRLTVL.